This T cell receptor (beta chain) came from a study of blood T cell repertoires in COVID-19. Turning to the study itself: In each case, the material was cDNA or gDNA derived from T cells, B-cell-depleted T cells, or PBMCs.

Trimming at V came to 0 bases and at J to 5 bases, leaving 0 bases not matched to a gene. Germline V lookup: CDR1 MNHEY, CDR2 SVGAGI. The CDR3 runs to 13 residues. Profiled with immunoSEQ multiplex PCR; TCRdb holds only in-frame clones, not every one. The table shows around 270,000 clones, with approximately 89% occurring only once. Sequences were obtained from peripheral blood. J is TRBJ1-2 and V is TRBV6-5, with 7 bases lining up with TRBD1. This TCR was recovered from a man between 35 and 55 years old who had recovered from COVID-19. The CDR3 DNA reads as TGTGCCAGCAGTTACTCGACAGGGTATGGCTACACCTTC. It specifies CASSYSTGYGYTF.